This TCR beta chain was captured by sequencing in a study of blood T cells in healthy people across ages. Across the whole study: About one barcoded TCR beta cDNA was captured per two T cells.

Only a few counts were recorded for this clonotype. No antigen is known for it. Per sample, at least 5 micrograms of total RNA were extracted. For the second PCR, which ran for about 6 to 11 cycles, a sample-barcoded 5' primer and a J-beta primer mix were used. TCRdb re-derived calls from the 5' RACE reads in MiXCR, one entry per CDR3 protein. The sample contains about 970,000 distinct CDR3 sequences, roughly 50% of which appear only once. Study outcomes and limitations: Donor CMV status was unknown, possibly confounding expanded clonotype changes. As age increased, TCR beta diversity per million T cells fell in a roughly linear fashion.

The sequenced sample consisted of blood. The origin of this receptor is a woman aged 55-69 years in good health.

The CDR3 is CSHATSGDYNEQFF. DNA for the CDR3: TGCAGTCATGCCACTAGCGGAGATTACAATGAGCAGTTCTTC. The chain links TRBV20-1 to TRBJ2-1; 8 bases map to TRBD2. CDR3 length: 14 amino acids. Germline lookup yields CDR1 DFQATT and CDR2 SNEGSKA (reference sequence). V dropped 8 bases and J dropped 4; count of bases not matched to a gene: 10.